This T cell receptor beta chain is from a study of blood T cell repertoires in COVID-19. As for the study in general: The United States, Italy and Spain supplied acute and convalescent COVID-19 samples.

The table lists this clone with a few counts. Trimming cost V 0 bases and J 2 bases, with 15 bases left between them. The CDR3 consists of 16 residues. In germline, CDR1 is SGHRS, CDR2 YFSETQ. Method: immunoSEQ multiplex PCR; TCRdb's copy keeps in-frame clones and lacks some. The repertoire holds 160,000 or so clones, approximately 91% seen once, with less than 2.5% in the top ten. The V call is TRBV5-1, the J call TRBJ2-7, with TRBD1 as a possible D gene (5 bases). The receptor's source is a man aged 18 to 29 with acute or convalescent COVID-19. Sequencing used peripheral blood. DNA of the CDR3: TGCGCCAGCAGCTTGGTACTCCAGGGCATCCCCTACGAGCAGTACTTC. It codes for CASSLVLQGIPYEQYF.